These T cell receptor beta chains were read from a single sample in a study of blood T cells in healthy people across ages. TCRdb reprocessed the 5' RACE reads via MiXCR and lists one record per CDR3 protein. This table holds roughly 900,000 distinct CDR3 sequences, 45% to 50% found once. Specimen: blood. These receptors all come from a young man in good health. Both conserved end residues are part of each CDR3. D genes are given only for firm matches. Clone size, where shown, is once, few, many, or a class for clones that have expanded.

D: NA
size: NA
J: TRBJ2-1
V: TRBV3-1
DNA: TGTGCCAGCAGCCCTCTGGGCAGGAGCTCCTACAATGAGCAGTTCTTC
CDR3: CASSPLGRSSYNEQFF

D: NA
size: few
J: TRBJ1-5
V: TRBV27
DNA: TGTGCCAGCAGTTACACAATCGCTCAGCCCCAGCATTTT
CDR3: CASSYTIAQPQHF

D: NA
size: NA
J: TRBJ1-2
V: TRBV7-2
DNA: TGTGCCAGCAGCTTAGACGGGGCTTCTAACTATGGCTACACCTTC
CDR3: CASSLDGASNYGYTF

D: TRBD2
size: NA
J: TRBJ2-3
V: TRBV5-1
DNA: TGCGCCAGCAGCCGAGGCGGGGGGGCACAGTTGGATACGCAGTATTTT
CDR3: CASSRGGGAQLDTQYF

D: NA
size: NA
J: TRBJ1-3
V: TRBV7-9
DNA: TGTGCCAGCAGCCCCCAAGGGAGAACTGGAAACACCATATATTTT
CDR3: CASSPQGRTGNTIYF

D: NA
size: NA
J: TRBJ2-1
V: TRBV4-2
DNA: TGTGCCAGCAGCCAAGCACAGGTTCTTACGGGGAGCTCCTACAATGAGCAGTTCTTC
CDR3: CASSQAQVLTGSSYNEQFF

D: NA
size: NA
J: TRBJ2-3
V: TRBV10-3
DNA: TGTGCCATCAGGGACCCGGGGCCTCACACAGATACGCAGTATTTT
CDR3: CAIRDPGPHTDTQYF

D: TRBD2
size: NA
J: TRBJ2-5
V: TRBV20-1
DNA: TGCAGTGCCCAGACTAGCGGGGATTACAATGAGCAGTACTTC
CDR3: CSAQTSGDYNEQYF

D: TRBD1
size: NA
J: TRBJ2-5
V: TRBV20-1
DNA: TGCAGTGCTAGAGACGCGGACAGGGGGCTGGAGACCCAGTACTTC
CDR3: CSARDADRGLETQYF

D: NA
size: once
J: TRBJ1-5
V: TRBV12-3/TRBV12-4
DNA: TGTGCCAGCATGCGGAGAGGGGCCATTAGCAATCAGCCCCAGCATTTT
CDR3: CASMRRGAISNQPQHF

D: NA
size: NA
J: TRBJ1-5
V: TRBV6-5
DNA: TGTGCCAGCAGTTACTGGGGCCCAGCTAAAGGCAATCAGCCCCAGCATTTT
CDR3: CASSYWGPAKGNQPQHF

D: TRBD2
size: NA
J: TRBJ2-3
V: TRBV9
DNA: TGTGCCAGCAGCGCCGCGGGGGGGACCACAGATACGCAGTATTTT
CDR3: CASSAAGGTTDTQYF

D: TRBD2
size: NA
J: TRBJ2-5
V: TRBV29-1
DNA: TGCAGCGCGATACTAGCGGGAGTTGATAATGAGCAGTACTTC
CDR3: CSAILAGVDNEQYF

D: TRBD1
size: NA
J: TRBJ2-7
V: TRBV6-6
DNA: TGTGCCAGCAGTTACGTGGACAGGGCCTACGAGCAGTACTTC
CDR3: CASSYVDRAYEQYF

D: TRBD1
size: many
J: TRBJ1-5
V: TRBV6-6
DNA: TGTGCCAGCAGCCCGACAGGGGGCAATCAGCCCCAGCATTTT
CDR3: CASSPTGGNQPQHF

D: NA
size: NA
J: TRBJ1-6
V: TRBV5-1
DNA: TGCGCCAGCGGAGACCGAAGCAATTCACCCCTCCACTTT
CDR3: CASGDRSNSPLHF

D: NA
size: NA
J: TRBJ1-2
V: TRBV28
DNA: TGTGCCAGCAGGGGCGCGGACCGGCGAAACTATGGCTACACCTTC
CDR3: CASRGADRRNYGYTF

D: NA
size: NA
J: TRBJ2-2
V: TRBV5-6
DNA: TGTGCCAGCAGCTTGTATTCAGGGTACGGCGGGGAGCTGTTTTTT
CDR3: CASSLYSGYGGELFF

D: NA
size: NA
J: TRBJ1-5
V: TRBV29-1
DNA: TGCAGCGTTGAAGATAGCGTCTTGCGCGGGATTCAGCATTTT
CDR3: CSVEDSVLRGIQHF

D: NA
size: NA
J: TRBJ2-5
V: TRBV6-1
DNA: TGTGCCAGCAGTGGAATGGAACAAGAGACCCAGTACTTC
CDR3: CASSGMEQETQYF

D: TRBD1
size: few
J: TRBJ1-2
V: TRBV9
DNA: TGTGCCAGCGCCGGGACAGGGGATCTCTATGGCTACACCTTC
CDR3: CASAGTGDLYGYTF

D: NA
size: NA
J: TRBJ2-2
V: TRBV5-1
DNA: TGCGCCAGCAGCTTGGCCCGGGTCCATGCGAACACCGGGGAGCTGTTTTTT
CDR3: CASSLARVHANTGELFF

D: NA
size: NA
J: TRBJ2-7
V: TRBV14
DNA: TGTGCCAGCAGCCAAGAAGGATGGAAGGCCGGGTACGAGCAGTACTTC
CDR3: CASSQEGWKAGYEQYF

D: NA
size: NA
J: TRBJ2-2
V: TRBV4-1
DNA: TGCGCCAGCAGCCAAGGCCAAGCGGGCACCGGGGAGCTGTTTTTT
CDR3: CASSQGQAGTGELFF

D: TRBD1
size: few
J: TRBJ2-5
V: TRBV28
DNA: TGTGCCAGCAGTGGACAGGGTGCGTCTACGGAGACCCAGTACTTC
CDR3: CASSGQGASTETQYF

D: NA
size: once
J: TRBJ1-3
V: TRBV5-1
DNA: TGCGCCAGCAGCCCGGGACCGAGCTCTGGAAACACCATATATTTT
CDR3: CASSPGPSSGNTIYF

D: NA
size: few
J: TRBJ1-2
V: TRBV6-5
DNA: TGTGCCAGCAGTTACTCTAGGAGTACTAACTATGGCTACACCTTC
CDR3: CASSYSRSTNYGYTF

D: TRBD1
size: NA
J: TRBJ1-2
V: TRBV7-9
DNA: TGTGCCAGCAGCCCGCTGGAGGGGGCGCGTTTTGGCTACACCTTC
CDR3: CASSPLEGARFGYTF

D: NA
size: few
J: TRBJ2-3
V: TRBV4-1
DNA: TGCGCCAGCAGCCAAGGGGCAGCCCCATCGGATACGCAGTATTTT
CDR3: CASSQGAAPSDTQYF

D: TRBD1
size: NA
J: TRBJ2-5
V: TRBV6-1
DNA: TGTGCCAGCAGTGGCCCACTCCGGGACAGGGGTCAGACCCAGTACTTC
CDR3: CASSGPLRDRGQTQYF

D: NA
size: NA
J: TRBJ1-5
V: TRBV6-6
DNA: TGTGCCAGCAGTTACTCGGGGGAGTGGAATCAGCCCCAGCATTTT
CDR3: CASSYSGEWNQPQHF

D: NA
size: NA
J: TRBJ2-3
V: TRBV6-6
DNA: TGTGCCAGCAGGCCACGACAATCCACTAGCACAGATACGCAGTATTTT
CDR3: CASRPRQSTSTDTQYF

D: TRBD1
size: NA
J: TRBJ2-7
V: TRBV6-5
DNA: TGTGCCAGCAGTAAAGACAGGGGCCTCTCCTACGAGCAGTACTTC
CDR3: CASSKDRGLSYEQYF

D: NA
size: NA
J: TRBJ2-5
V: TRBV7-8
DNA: TGTGCCAGCAGCTTAAACAGGATGGACCAAGAGACCCAGTACTTC
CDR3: CASSLNRMDQETQYF

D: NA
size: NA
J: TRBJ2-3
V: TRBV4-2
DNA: TGTGCCAGCAGCCAAGCATGCACGCAGTATTTT
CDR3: CASSQACTQYF

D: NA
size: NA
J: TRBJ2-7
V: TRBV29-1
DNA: TGCAGCGGTGAATCTTTCTACGAGCAGTACTTC
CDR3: CSGESFYEQYF

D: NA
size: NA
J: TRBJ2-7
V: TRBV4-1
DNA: TGCGCCAGCAGCCATATCGTTGGGGCGTACGAGCAGTACTTC
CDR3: CASSHIVGAYEQYF

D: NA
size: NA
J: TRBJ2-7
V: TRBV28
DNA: TGTGCCAGCATCCCCGGAGGGCTTGTCTCCTACGAGCAGTACTTC
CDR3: CASIPGGLVSYEQYF

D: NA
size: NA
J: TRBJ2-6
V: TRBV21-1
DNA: TGTGCCAGCAGCTTAAGGGGGCGGTCGGCTTCTGGGGCCAACGTCCTGACTTTC
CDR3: CASSLRGRSASGANVLTF

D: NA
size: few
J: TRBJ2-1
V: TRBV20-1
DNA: TGCAGTGCTATTAAGGGGGTCCGGAACAATGAGCAGTTCTTC
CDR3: CSAIKGVRNNEQFF

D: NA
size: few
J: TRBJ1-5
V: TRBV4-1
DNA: TGCGCCAGCAGCCAGATGGATGGTCAGCCCCAGCATTTT
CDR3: CASSQMDGQPQHF

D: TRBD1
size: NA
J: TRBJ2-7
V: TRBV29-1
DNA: TGCAGCGTTGTTAGGACAGGGGTCTCCTACGAGCAGTACTTC
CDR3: CSVVRTGVSYEQYF

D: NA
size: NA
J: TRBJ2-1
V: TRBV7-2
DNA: TGTGCCAGCAGCTTAGCTCAGGGCACTGAGCAGTTCTTC
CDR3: CASSLAQGTEQFF

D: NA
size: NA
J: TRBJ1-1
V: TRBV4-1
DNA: TGCGCCAGCAGCCGTGACGGTGATGGGACTGAAGCTTTCTTT
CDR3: CASSRDGDGTEAFF

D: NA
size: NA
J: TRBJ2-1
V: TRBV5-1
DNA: TGCGCCAGCAGCAGTTTAGAGGGCGGCAATGAGCAGTTCTTC
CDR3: CASSSLEGGNEQFF

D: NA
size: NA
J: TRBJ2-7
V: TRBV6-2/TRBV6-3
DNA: TGTGCCAGCAGCCCCTCGGCGGCCACCTACGAGCAGTACTTC
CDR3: CASSPSAATYEQYF

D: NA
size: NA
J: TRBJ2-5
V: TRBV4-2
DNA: TGTGCCAGCAGCCAACTCCGACAGATCCAAGAGACCCAGTACTTC
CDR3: CASSQLRQIQETQYF

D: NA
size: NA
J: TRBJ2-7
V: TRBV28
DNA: TGTGCCAGCAGTTCACCAAACAGGGTTGCCTACGAGCAGTACTTC
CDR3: CASSSPNRVAYEQYF